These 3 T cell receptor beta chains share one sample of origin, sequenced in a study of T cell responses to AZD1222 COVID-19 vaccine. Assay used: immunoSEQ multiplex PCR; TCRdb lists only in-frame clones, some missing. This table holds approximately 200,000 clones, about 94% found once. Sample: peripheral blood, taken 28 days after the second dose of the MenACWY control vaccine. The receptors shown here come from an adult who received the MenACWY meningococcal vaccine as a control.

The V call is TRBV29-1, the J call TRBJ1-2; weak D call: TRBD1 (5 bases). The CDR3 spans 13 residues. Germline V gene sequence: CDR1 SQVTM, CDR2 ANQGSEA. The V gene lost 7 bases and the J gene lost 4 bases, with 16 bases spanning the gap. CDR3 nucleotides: TGCAGCGGGGATCAAGGGGAACCCTATGGCTACACCTTC. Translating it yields CSGDQGEPYGYTF.

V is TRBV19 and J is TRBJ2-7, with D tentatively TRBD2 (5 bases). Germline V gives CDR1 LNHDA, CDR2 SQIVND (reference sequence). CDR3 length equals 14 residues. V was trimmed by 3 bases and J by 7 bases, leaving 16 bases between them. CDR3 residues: CASSIGVGPWEQYF. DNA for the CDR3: TGTGCCAGTAGTATCGGGGTAGGACCCTGGGAGCAGTACTTC.

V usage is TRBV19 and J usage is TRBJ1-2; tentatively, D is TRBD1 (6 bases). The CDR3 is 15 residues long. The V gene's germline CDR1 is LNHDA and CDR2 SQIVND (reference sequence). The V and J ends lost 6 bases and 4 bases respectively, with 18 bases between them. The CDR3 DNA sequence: TGTGCCAGTAGGAGGGGGGTCGCGAACACCTATGGCTACACCTTC. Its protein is CASRRGVANTYGYTF.